This T cell receptor beta chain was sequenced for a study of blood T cells in healthy people across ages. Sample-barcoded 5' priming and a J-beta primer mix drove a second PCR of roughly 6 to 12 cycles. TCRdb called the 5' RACE reads again in MiXCR, with one record for every CDR3 protein. The table shows just over 1 million distinct CDR3 sequences, with under 45% occurring only once. This CDR3 region has 15 residues. Germline V gene data show CDR1 as MDHEN and CDR2 as SYDVKM. V was shortened by 4 bases and J by 1 base, with 11 bases between the two germline ends. Specimen: blood. The chain couples TRBV28 to TRBJ2-4; D not certain. This sequence originates from a woman aged 60-75 years in good health. The CDR3 reads CASSSQVGAKNIQYF. Written as DNA, the CDR3 is TGTGCCAGCAGTTCCCAGGTTGGGGCCAAAAACATTCAGTACTTC. Drawing the rest from reference TRBV28 and TRBJ2-4, the complete variable domain is DVKVTQSSRYLVKRTGEKVFLECVQDMDHENMFWYRQDPGLGLRLIYFSYDVKMKEKGDIPEGYSVSREKKERFSLILESASTNQTSMYLCASSSQVGAKNIQYFGAGTRLSVL.